The 3 T cell receptor beta chains below come from one sample, sequenced in a study of blood T cell repertoires in COVID-19. The data were produced by immunoSEQ multiplex PCR, yet TCRdb's version contains in-frame clones alone and is incomplete. The sample holds over 150,000 clones; about 87% are singletons and the top ten take under 0.7%. The material sequenced was peripheral blood. The receptors come from a man aged 60 to 69 with COVID-19, enrolled during active disease.

The CDR3 bases are TGTGCCAGCAGCTTAGGGGGGGGCTCTGGTTATCAGCCCCAGCATTTT. It specifies CASSLGGGSGYQPQHF. The chain joins TRBV7-8 to TRBJ1-5; possible D gene TRBD1, 6 bases. In germline, CDR1 is SGHVS, CDR2 FQNEAQ. This CDR3 is 16 amino acids long. The ends were cut back, 1 base at V and 5 bases at J, with 15 bases in the middle.

This clone came up once. This sequence joins TRBV19 and TRBJ2-7; D possibly corresponds to TRBD1 (7 bases). The germline CDR1 and CDR2 sequences are LNHDA and SQIVND (reference sequence). V lost 3 bases to trimming and J lost 1 base, with 13 bases between them. CDR3 length: 15 amino acids. Written as DNA, the CDR3 is TGTGCCAGTAGTATCAGGGGGGAAGCTTCCTACGAGCAGTACTTC. It yields the protein CASSIRGEASYEQYF.

For the CDR3, the DNA is TGTGCCAGCAGTTACCGTCGAACTACGAACACCGGGGAGCTGTTTTTT. The encoded protein is CASSYRRTTNTGELFF. This sequence joins TRBV6-2 or TRBV6-3 and TRBJ2-2; D not resolved. V was clipped by 2 bases and J by 0 bases, with 10 bases between them. Germline V gene sequence: CDR1 MNHEY, CDR2 SVGEGT. The CDR3 runs 16 residues.